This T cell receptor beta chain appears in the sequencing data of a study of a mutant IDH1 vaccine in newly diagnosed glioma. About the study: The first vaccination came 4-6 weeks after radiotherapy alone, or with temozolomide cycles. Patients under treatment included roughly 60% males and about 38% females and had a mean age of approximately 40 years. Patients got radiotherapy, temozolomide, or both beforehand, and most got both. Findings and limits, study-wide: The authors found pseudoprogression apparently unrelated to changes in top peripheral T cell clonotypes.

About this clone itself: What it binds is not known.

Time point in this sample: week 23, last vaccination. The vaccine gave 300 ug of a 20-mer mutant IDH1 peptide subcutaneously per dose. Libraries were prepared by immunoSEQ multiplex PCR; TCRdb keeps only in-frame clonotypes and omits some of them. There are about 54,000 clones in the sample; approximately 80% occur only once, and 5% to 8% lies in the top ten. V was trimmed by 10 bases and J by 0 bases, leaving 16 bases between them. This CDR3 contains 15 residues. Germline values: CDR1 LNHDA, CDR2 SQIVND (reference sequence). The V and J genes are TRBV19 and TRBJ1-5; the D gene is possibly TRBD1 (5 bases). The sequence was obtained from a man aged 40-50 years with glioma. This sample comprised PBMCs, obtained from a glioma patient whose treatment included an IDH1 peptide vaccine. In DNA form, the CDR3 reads TGTGCCACCGAGTACGACAGCAATAGCAATCAGCCCCAGCATTTT. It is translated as CATEYDSNSNQPQHF.